These 28 T cell receptor beta chains originate from one sample sequenced in a study of T cell repertoires in ileal Crohn's disease (dated by TCRdb to about 2019). The time point label for this specimen denotes: proximal margin of the surgical specimen (macroscopically non-inflamed). Preparation of the library involved the immunoSEQ multiplex PCR assay. The immuneACCESS repertoire file appears here via TCRdb, limited to in-frame rearrangements. These files lack a portion of the clones; in checked studies, under half of the deficit traces to unresolved V genes, and the cause of the others is not known. This sample is represented by thousands of clones; roughly 74% of them were singletons. Clones ranked in the top ten supply about 9.4% of the sample. The sample taken for sequencing was ileal tissue. All receptors derive from an adult with Crohn's disease.

This rearrangement joins TRBV4-1 to TRBJ2-7; 7 positions match TRBD2. This CDR3 has 15 residues. With 0 bases clipped from V and 3 bases from J, the junction kept 5 bases outside the gene matches. Germline values: CDR1 MGHRA, CDR2 YSYEKL. Here the CDR3 reads CASSQEGRANYEQYF. The CDR3 DNA sequence: TGCGCCAGCAGCCAAGAGGGGAGGGCAAACTACGAGCAGTACTTC.

This chain uses TRBV7-6 with TRBJ2-7, with no clear D. Trimming took 3 bases from V and 3 from J, leaving 6 bases between them. This CDR3 contains 12 residues. The germline V gene encodes CDR1 SGHVS and CDR2 FNYEAQ. The CDR3 here is CASSFTGYEQYF. The CDR3 DNA reads as TGTGCCAGCAGCTTTACCGGCTACGAGCAGTACTTC.

This clone was counted a single time. This rearrangement joins TRBV2 to TRBJ2-1, with 7 bases aligning to TRBD1. Per the germline V gene, CDR1 is SNHLY and CDR2 is FYNNEI. V lost 5 bases, J lost 7 bases, and 5 bases stayed unmatched. This CDR3 has 13 residues. The CDR3 sequence is CASSSRGQNEQFF. DNA of the CDR3: TGTGCCAGCAGTTCTAGGGGGCAGAATGAGCAGTTCTTC.

This rearrangement joins TRBV6-5 to TRBJ2-2, with 7 bases lining up with TRBD2. The CDR3 contains 12 residues. Looked up from germline, CDR1 is MNHEY and CDR2 is SVGAGI. The CDR3 DNA is TGTGGATCTAGGACTAGGAACCGGGAGCTGTTTTTT. Translated, it gives CGSRTRNRELFF.

V and J are TRBV6-4 and TRBJ2-1; 12 nucleotides agree with TRBD2. Germline loops: CDR1 MRHNA, CDR2 SNTAGT. V lost 2 bases to trimming and J lost 7 bases; unmatched junction nucleotides: 0. This CDR3 is 14 amino acids long. The CDR3 protein is CASSDGTSGNEQFF. DNA for the CDR3: TGTGCCAGCAGTGACGGGACTAGCGGGAATGAGCAGTTCTTC.

The genes are TRBV29-1 and TRBJ2-7, with D hard to call. CDR1 SQVTM and CDR2 ANQGSEA come from the germline V gene. Trimming pared 7 bases from V and 2 bases from J, leaving 12 bases between. The CDR3 length is 12 residues. The CDR3 loop is CSALINAYEQYF. The DNA for the CDR3 is TGCAGCGCGCTGATTAACGCCTACGAGCAGTACTTC.

The chain recombines TRBV7-8 with TRBJ1-2; D possibly corresponds to TRBD1 (6 bases). Germline V gene sequence: CDR1 SGHVS, CDR2 FQNEAQ. This CDR3 has 18 residues. V lost 1 base, J lost 1 base, and 19 bases lay in between. The CDR3 region has the DNA TGTGCCAGCAGCTTAGAGGGGGGTATTTTGAGTCATAACTATGGCTACACCTTC. It specifies CASSLEGGILSHNYGYTF.

The chain carries TRBV11-2 and TRBJ2-2; 11 bases are a match to TRBD1. This CDR3 is 16 amino acids long. The germline CDR1 and CDR2 sequences are SGHAT and FQNNGV. Trimming at V came to 5 bases and at J to 4 bases, leaving 6 bases not matched to a gene. CDR3 nucleotides: TGTGCCAGCAGCGTAGGGACAGGGGGGGTCACCGGGGAGCTGTTTTTT. It yields the protein CASSVGTGGVTGELFF.

This clone has just a few counts. This chain connects TRBV11-2 to TRBJ1-4; D possibly corresponds to TRBD1 (6 bases). The CDR3 totals 15 residues. Trimming removed 4 bases at V and 7 bases at J, with 16 bases between. Germline V gene data show CDR1 as SGHAT and CDR2 as FQNNGV. In nucleotides, the CDR3 is TGTGCCAGCAGCTCGAACAGGGCCGGGGGTGAAAAACTGTTTTTT. Translated, it gives CASSSNRAGGEKLFF.

The chain combines TRBV18 with TRBJ1-2, with no clear D. Deletions cut 0 bases from V and 0 bases from J, with 5 bases between. The CDR3 consists of 14 residues. The V gene's germline CDR1 is KGHSH and CDR2 LQKENI. CDR3 amino acids: CASSPPGSNYGYTF. The CDR3 region has the DNA TGTGCCAGCTCACCACCAGGATCTAACTATGGCTACACCTTC.

The chain links TRBV15 to TRBJ2-1; TRBD2 matches 12 bases. V lost 0 bases to trimming and J lost 7 bases; unmatched junction nucleotides: 4. CDR1 is LNHNV and CDR2 is YYDKDF in the germline V gene (reference sequence). The CDR3 loop spans 16 amino acids. CDR3 region: CATSRELAGGGNEQFF. Here the CDR3 DNA reads TGTGCCACCAGCAGAGAACTAGCGGGAGGAGGTAATGAGCAGTTCTTC.

The rearrangement links TRBV9 to TRBJ2-2; D unresolved. V was pared by 0 bases and J by 3 bases, with 12 bases between. The CDR3 consists of 16 residues. Germline CDR1 SGDLS, CDR2 YYNGEE. The CDR3 coding sequence is TGTGCCAGCAGCGTAGGGGTACAGACCTACACCGGGGAGCTGTTTTTT. Protein product: CASSVGVQTYTGELFF.

This clone was seen a handful of times. This sequence joins TRBV19 and TRBJ2-4, with D unclear. The CDR3 covers 15 residues. The V end was cut by 10 bases, the J end by 5 bases, with 21 bases between. From germline, CDR1 is LNHDA and CDR2 SQIVND (reference sequence). The CDR3 nucleotides are TGTGCCAACACAACCCGACCGGGCCGAGAAAACATTCAGTACTTC. Protein sequence: CANTTRPGRENIQYF.

This clone was counted once. V usage is TRBV18 and J usage is TRBJ1-3; D remains unclear. V was clipped by 8 bases and J by 0 bases, with 8 bases between them. CDR1 and CDR2 from the germline V gene are KGHSH and LQKENI. The CDR3 is 13 amino acids. CDR3 sequence: CASTGDSGNTIYF. DNA for the CDR3: TGTGCCAGCACCGGGGACTCTGGAAACACCATATATTTT.

The chain is built from TRBV27 and TRBJ2-4, with D perhaps matching TRBD2 (5 bases). CDR1 and CDR2 from the germline V gene are MNHEY and SMNVEV (reference sequence). The V end was cut by 11 bases, the J end by 3 bases, with 8 bases between. The CDR3 totals 11 residues. The CDR3 spells CASGGKNIQYF. The CDR3 nucleotides are TGTGCCTCCGGAGGCAAAAACATTCAGTACTTC.

The genes are TRBV30 and TRBJ2-7; either TRBD1 or TRBD2 may fit D (6 bases each). CDR3 size: 13 residues. Germline lookup yields CDR1 GTSNPN and CDR2 SVGIG (reference sequence). Trimming pared 0 bases from V and 3 bases from J, leaving 9 bases between. The CDR3 is CAWSVEGGYEQYF. In DNA, the CDR3 is TGTGCCTGGAGTGTAGAGGGGGGCTACGAGCAGTACTTC. The whole variable domain, filled in from reference TRBV30 and TRBJ2-7, reads SQTIHQWPATLVQPVGSPLSLECTVEGTSNPNLYWYRQAAGRGLQLLFYSVGIGQISSEVPQNLSASRPQDRQFILSSKKLLLSDSGFYLCAWSVEGGYEQYFGPGTRLTVT.

The rearrangement uses TRBV9 and TRBJ2-3; 15 bases agree with TRBD2. The germline V gene has CDR1 SGDLS and CDR2 YYNGEE. The CDR3 consists of 18 residues. The ends lost 0 bases at V and 2 bases at J; junction bases unmatched: 4. In nucleotides, the CDR3 is TGTGCCAGCAGCGTAGGGGGACTAGCGGGAGGTCCCACAGATACGCAGTATTTT. This codes for CASSVGGLAGGPTDTQYF.

Only a few counts were recorded for this clone. The chain employs TRBV6-5 and TRBJ2-1; TRBD2 might be the D (6 bases). Trimming left V 0 bases short and J 8 bases short, with 11 bases between. CDR3 size: 14 residues. Germline V gives CDR1 MNHEY, CDR2 SVGAGI. The DNA for the CDR3 is TGTGCCAGCAGTTACTCGGGAACTAGCCATGAGCAGTTCTTC. Translation gives CASSYSGTSHEQFF.

The rearrangement uses TRBV27 and TRBJ2-7; 12 bases line up with TRBD2. This CDR3 has 14 residues. Germline-derived CDR1 and CDR2 are MNHEY and SMNVEV (reference sequence). V shed 5 bases and J 2 bases; nucleotides not matched to a gene: 1. The CDR3 spells CASSRTSGAYEQYF. CDR3 coding DNA: TGTGCCAGCAGTAGGACTAGCGGGGCCTACGAGCAGTACTTC.

This chain links TRBV11-2 with TRBJ2-2; D is possibly TRBD1 or TRBD2 (5 bases each). V lost 3 bases and J lost 4, with 12 bases in between. This CDR3 is built from 15 residues. CDR1 is SGHAT, CDR2 FQNNGV, per germline. The chain's CDR3 is CASSLAWGITGELFF. CDR3 sequence (DNA): TGTGCCAGCAGCTTGGCGTGGGGGATCACCGGGGAGCTGTTTTTT. Drawing the rest from reference TRBV11-2 and TRBJ2-2, the complete variable domain is EAGVAQSPRYKIIEKRQSVAFWCNPISGHATLYWYQQILGQGPKLLIQFQNNGVVDDSQLPKDRFSAERLKGVDSTLKIQPAKLEDSAVYLCASSLAWGITGELFFGEGSRLTVL.

The rearrangement links TRBV6-5 to TRBJ2-7; no clear D gene. CDR1 and CDR2 from the germline V gene are MNHEY and SVGAGI. The CDR3 has 12 amino acids. V was clipped by 7 bases and J by 1 base, with 8 bases between them. CDR3 sequence (DNA): TGTGCCAGCATTGGTGATTCCTACGAGCAGTACTTC. This gives the protein CASIGDSYEQYF.

CDR3 residues: CASSLGPGGGYEQYF. The CDR3 nucleotides read TGTGCCAGCAGCTTAGGTCCGGGAGGGGGCTACGAGCAGTACTTC. The genes are TRBV7-2 and TRBJ2-7, with 8 positions matching TRBD2. Trimming took 1 base from V and 3 from J; bases not matched to a gene: 5. The CDR3 contains 15 residues. The germline V gene encodes CDR1 SGHTA and CDR2 FQGNSA.

This clone was seen a few times. This chain connects TRBV27 to TRBJ2-1; D remains unclear. Trimming took off 8 bases at V and 2 bases at J, with 1 base between the two ends. The CDR3 consists of 10 residues. In germline, CDR1 is MNHEY, CDR2 SMNVEV (reference sequence). The CDR3 DNA follows: TGTGCCAGCCCCTACAATGAGCAGTTCTTC. It yields the protein CASPYNEQFF.

Concerning this clone itself: This could be a read error, since a much larger clone is one nucleotide away. At the DNA level, this CDR3 is encoded by other sequences in the same sample as well. The chain combines TRBV4-1 with TRBJ2-7, with D tentatively TRBD2 (6 bases). The CDR3 contains 14 residues. Looked up from germline, CDR1 is MGHRA and CDR2 is YSYEKL. V lost 0 bases to trimming and J lost 11 bases, with 17 bases between them. The CDR3 here is CASSQDLTGWTKYF. CDR3 in DNA: TGCGCCAGCAGCCAAGACTTAACCGGATGGACTAAGTACTTC.

The chain combines TRBV9 with TRBJ2-3; no definite D call. Deletions cut 0 bases from V and 4 bases from J, with 9 bases between. Germline V gene data show CDR1 as SGDLS and CDR2 as YYNGEE. The CDR3 is made up of 14 amino acids. CDR3 DNA sequence: TGTGCCAGCAGCGTAGTAGTGGATGCAGATACGCAGTATTTT. It yields the protein CASSVVVDADTQYF.

This clone was seen only once. V is TRBV6-6 and J is TRBJ1-2; D might be TRBD1 (5 bases). Germline V gene sequence: CDR1 MNHNY, CDR2 SVGAGI (reference sequence). Trimming pared 2 bases from V and 2 bases from J, leaving 9 bases between. The CDR3 loop spans 14 amino acids. The DNA of the CDR3 is TGTGCCAGCAGTTACGGGGCAGGGAACTATGGCTACACCTTC. This encodes CASSYGAGNYGYTF.

The sample holds one count of this clone. V and J are TRBV5-1 and TRBJ2-2, with 7 bases lining up with TRBD2. CDR3 length equals 15 residues. Trimming at V came to 0 bases and at J to 3 bases, leaving 2 bases not matched to a gene. Germline CDR1 and CDR2: SGHRS and YFSETQ. The CDR3 DNA is TGCGCCAGCAGCTTGGAGCTAGCGGACACCGGGGAGCTGTTTTTT. This encodes CASSLELADTGELFF.

The rearrangement joins TRBV28 to TRBJ2-3; 7 nucleotides align to TRBD2. Germline trimming cut 6 bases from V and 2 bases from J; bases unmatched to any gene: 5. The CDR3 spans 14 residues. Germline V lookup: CDR1 MDHEN, CDR2 SYDVKM. CDR3 sequence reads: CASRSSGATDTQYF. The DNA of the CDR3 is TGTGCCAGCAGGTCTAGCGGAGCCACAGATACGCAGTATTTT. The entire variable domain, with the rest obtained from reference TRBV28 and TRBJ2-3, is as follows: DVKVTQSSRYLVKRTGEKVFLECVQDMDHENMFWYRQDPGLGLRLIYFSYDVKMKEKGDIPEGYSVSREKKERFSLILESASTNQTSMYLCASRSSGATDTQYFGPGTRLTVL.